This TCR beta chain stems from a study of shared clonotypes between healthy human individuals. Findings and caveats of the study: Memory subsets generally showed lower estimated richness than naive subsets. Sampling covered nothing but blood. Tissue TCR repertoires likely differ from those found in blood.

To note about this clone: Its antigen remains unknown.

Only Caucasian adults living in Nashville, Tennessee made up the donor group. CD45RA-negative memory and CD45RA+ naive subsets were split from the CD4+ cells. Profiling relied on immunoSEQ multiplex PCR, and the TCRdb table lists in-frame clones only, not all of them. The sample includes about 1.5 million clones, 96% seen only once; the top ten take over 1%. V lost 4 bases and J lost 2; bases outside the gene matches: 9. CDR1 and CDR2 from the germline V gene are SGHNT and YYREEE (reference sequence). The length of the CDR3 is 15 residues. The chain uses TRBV5-4 and TRBJ2-7; 7 bases align to TRBD1. The sample consisted of naive CD4+ T cells sorted from blood. Stated subset: CD45RA+ positively selected. The origin of this receptor is a man aged 25-40 years in good health. CDR3 amino acids: CASSIRQGGAYEQYF. In DNA, the CDR3 is TGTGCCAGCAGCATTCGACAGGGCGGCGCCTACGAGCAGTACTTC.